The subject of this entry is one T cell receptor beta chain. Both 60 Vbeta primers and 13 Jbeta primers went into the PCR. Assay: immunoSEQ multiplex PCR; the TCRdb copy retains only in-frame clones and omits some. The table lists approximately 70,000 clones. The CDR3 sequence is 15 residues long. Germline assignment: CDR1 LNHNV and CDR2 YYDKDF (reference sequence). The V gene end was trimmed by 5 bases and the J gene end by 4 bases; junction bases not matched to a gene: 9. The data were taken from a study of cytomegalovirus exposure and HLA in healthy donors. Source material: PBMCs. The sequence was obtained from a woman aged 25 to 39 in good health and CMV-seronegative. The chain uses TRBV15 and TRBJ2-7, with 9 nucleotides matching TRBD1. The CDR3 reads CATSQNTGGAYEQYF. In DNA, the CDR3 is TGTGCCACCAGCCAAAATACAGGGGGCGCGTACGAGCAGTACTTC.